A selection of T cell receptor beta chains follows, all from one sample in a study of blood T cell repertoires in COVID-19. Measured with immunoSEQ multiplex PCR; TCRdb has only the in-frame clones, and not every one. The table lists about 480,000 clones, approximately 92% of them singletons, with 0.75% to 0.9% in the top ten. The sequenced material came from peripheral blood. These receptors all stem from a man in his late teens or twenties with COVID-19, enrolled during active disease. Each CDR3 is given with its conserved first and last residue. The D gene is left open where the match is weak. Clone size, where shown, is once, few, many, or a class for clones that have expanded.

>TRBV15|TRBD2|NA|TRBJ2-3
TGTGCCACCAGCAGAGATTGGCTAGCGGGGAACACAGATACGCAGTATTTT
CATSRDWLAGNTDTQYF
>TRBV5-1|TRBD2|NA|TRBJ2-1
TGCGCCAGCAGCTCACTAGCGGGGGGGCCGTCTGAGCAGTTCTTC
CASSSLAGGPSEQFF
>TRBV27|TRBD2|NA|TRBJ2-7
TGTGCCAGCAGCTCCGGGACTAGAATGTACGAGCAGTACTTC
CASSSGTRMYEQYF
>TRBV6-5|NA|NA|TRBJ1-1
TGTGCCAGCAGTCCAAATGCAGGGTCTAATGAAGCTTTCTTT
CASSPNAGSNEAFF
>TRBV19|NA|NA|TRBJ1-1
TGTGCCAGTAGTCTATACGGCGGGAACACTGAAGCTTTCTTT
CASSLYGGNTEAFF
>TRBV11-2|NA|NA|TRBJ2-2
TGTGCCAGCAGCTTAGAAATCATTGCCGGGGAGCTGTTTTTT
CASSLEIIAGELFF
>TRBV2|TRBD2|once|TRBJ2-1
TGTGCCAGCAGTGAAGGTAGCGGGGGGGCACATGAGCAGTTCTTC
CASSEGSGGAHEQFF
>TRBV5-1|NA|NA|TRBJ2-1
TGCGCCAGCAGCTTAGACTCCCGGGAGTTCTTC
CASSLDSREFF
>TRBV24-1|NA|NA|TRBJ2-5
TGTGCCACCAGTGATTTGGGACAGCAAGAGACCCAGTACTTC
CATSDLGQQETQYF
>TRBV6-6|NA|NA|TRBJ2-7
TGTGCCAGCAGTTACCGCCGGATGGACGGGGACGAGCAGTACTTC
CASSYRRMDGDEQYF
>TRBV2|NA|once|TRBJ2-7
TGTGCCAGCAGTGAAGGACCAATAGCGAACTACGAGCAGTACTTC
CASSEGPIANYEQYF
>TRBV5-4|TRBD1|NA|TRBJ1-2
TGTGCCAGCAGCTTGGACTCCGGGACAGGGAACTATGGCTACACCTTC
CASSLDSGTGNYGYTF
>TRBV27|NA|NA|TRBJ2-7
TGTGCCAGCAGTTTAACGCCCACTTACGAGCAGTACTTC
CASSLTPTYEQYF
>TRBV19|TRBD1|NA|TRBJ1-5
TGTGCCAGTAGTACCCGGACAGGGCGGAGCAATCAGCCCCAGCATTTT
CASSTRTGRSNQPQHF
>TRBV14|TRBD1|once|TRBJ2-6
TGTGCCAGCAGCCAAGTACGTGAGACAGGGCTATCTCGGGCCAACGTCCTGACTTTC
CASSQVRETGLSRANVLTF
>TRBV14|TRBD1|once|TRBJ2-7
TGTGCCAGCAGCCGTACAGGGGCCGAGTACGAGCAGTACTTC
CASSRTGAEYEQYF
>TRBV6-2/TRBV6-3|NA|NA|TRBJ2-7
TGTGCCAGCAGTTACGCCTCAGGGACCTACGAGCAGTACTTC
CASSYASGTYEQYF
>TRBV28|TRBD1|once|TRBJ1-5
TGTGCCAGCAGTATAGGGGGCGGCAATCAGCCCCAGCATTTT
CASSIGGGNQPQHF
>TRBV20-1|NA|NA|TRBJ2-1
TGCAGTGCTAGTAAACCGGGAGAATACAATGAGCAGTTCTTC
CSASKPGEYNEQFF
>TRBV27|TRBD2|once|TRBJ2-7
TGTGCCAGCAGTTTGGCTAGCGGGAGTACCAGGCAGTACTTC
CASSLASGSTRQYF
>TRBV4-1|NA|NA|TRBJ2-5
TGCGCCAGCAGCCTCGCACCGCGGGAGACCCAGTACTTC
CASSLAPRETQYF
>TRBV29-1|NA|once|TRBJ2-7
TGCAGCGTTGATCTTGGGCAGGGGCCCTACGAGCAGTACTTC
CSVDLGQGPYEQYF
>TRBV7-8|TRBD2|NA|TRBJ2-3
TGTGCCAGCAGCTTAGTTGCCAGCGGGAGGGCTGGGGTGGAAGATACGCAGTATTTT
CASSLVASGRAGVEDTQYF
>TRBV5-4|NA|NA|TRBJ1-5
TGTGCCAGCAGCTTGGGCGGGGAAAAACAGCCCCAGCATTTT
CASSLGGEKQPQHF
>TRBV20-1|NA|NA|TRBJ2-2
TGCAGTAGCGGCACCGGGGAGCTGTTTTTT
CSSGTGELFF
>TRBV7-9|NA|NA|TRBJ2-1
TGTGCCAGCAGCTTTACCGGGGGTTCATATGAGCAGTTCTTC
CASSFTGGSYEQFF